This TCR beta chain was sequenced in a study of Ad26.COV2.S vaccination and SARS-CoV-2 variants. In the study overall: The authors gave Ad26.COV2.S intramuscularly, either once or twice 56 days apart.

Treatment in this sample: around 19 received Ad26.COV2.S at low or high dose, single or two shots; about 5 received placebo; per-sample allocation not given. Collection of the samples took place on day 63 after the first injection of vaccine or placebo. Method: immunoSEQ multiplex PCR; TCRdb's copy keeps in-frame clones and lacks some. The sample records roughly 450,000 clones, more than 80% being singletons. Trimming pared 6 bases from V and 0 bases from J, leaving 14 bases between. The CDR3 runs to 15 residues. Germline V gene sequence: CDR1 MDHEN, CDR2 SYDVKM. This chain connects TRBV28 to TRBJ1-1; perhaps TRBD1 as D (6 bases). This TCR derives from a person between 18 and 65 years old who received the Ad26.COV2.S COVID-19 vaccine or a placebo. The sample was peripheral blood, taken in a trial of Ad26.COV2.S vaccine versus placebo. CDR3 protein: CASSRTQGLNTEAFF. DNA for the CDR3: TGTGCCAGCAGCAGAACTCAGGGGTTGAACACTGAAGCTTTCTTT. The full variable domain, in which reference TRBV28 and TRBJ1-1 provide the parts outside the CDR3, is DVKVTQSSRYLVKRTGEKVFLECVQDMDHENMFWYRQDPGLGLRLIYFSYDVKMKEKGDIPEGYSVSREKKERFSLILESASTNQTSMYLCASSRTQGLNTEAFFGQGTRLTVV.